The table lists the clone carrying this TCR beta chain with a few counts. The antigen remains undetermined. The sample belongs to a study of identical twins. Overall study findings and caveats: There was an excess of low generation probability in the out-of-frame alpha sequences that twins shared. Conclusions relied on cross-sectional statistical analysis, not following the same donors.

Germline CDR1 is MDHEN and CDR2 is SYDVKM. The CDR3 runs 15 residues. The trim removed 6 bases at V and 2 bases at J, leaving 5 bases unmatched. One entry per CDR3 protein, called by TCRdb with MiXCR from the 5' RACE reads. The sample contains 1.5 million or so distinct CDR3 sequences, less than 35% of which appear only once. V is TRBV28 and J is TRBJ2-7; TRBD2 matches 12 bases. Sequenced material: cord blood. This TCR was sampled from a newborn girl in good health. CDR3: CASRHRLAGAYEQYF. The CDR3, as DNA: TGTGCCAGCAGACACCGACTAGCGGGAGCCTACGAGCAGTACTTC.